Listed here are 29 T cell receptor beta chains from one sample, sequenced in a study of shared clonotypes between healthy human individuals. The assay was immunoSEQ multiplex PCR, and TCRdb's table has in-frame clones only and misses some. The profile shows hundreds of thousands of clones, 95% to 97% of them singletons. Specimen: naive CD4+ T cells sorted from blood. Subset here: CD45RA+ positively selected. The receptor source for this set is a woman in her 30s in good health.

The gene calls are TRBV5-1 and TRBJ2-7; D is undetermined. Per germline, CDR1 SGHRS and CDR2 YFSETQ. Trimming took off 0 bases at V and 7 bases at J, with 17 bases between the two ends. This CDR3 contains 15 residues. The CDR3 nucleotides read TGCGCCAGCAGCTTGGCCGAGCTCGGCCCGGGTGAGCAGTACTTC. Translating it yields CASSLAELGPGEQYF.

This chain connects TRBV27 to TRBJ1-1; 8 nucleotides agree with TRBD1. Germline trimming cut 5 bases from V and 4 bases from J; bases unmatched to any gene: 15. Germline V gene lookup returns CDR1 MNHEY and CDR2 SMNVEV (reference sequence). The CDR3 runs 17 residues. The chain's CDR3 is CASSPPLDRAKGTEAFF. CDR3 nucleotide sequence: TGTGCCAGCAGTCCACCCCTGGACAGGGCAAAGGGCACTGAAGCTTTCTTT.

The V and J genes are TRBV27 and TRBJ2-7; 8 bases line up with TRBD2. Germline V gene sequence: CDR1 MNHEY, CDR2 SMNVEV (reference sequence). This CDR3 is 15 amino acids long. V trimming: 6 bases; J trimming: 1 base; junction bases outside the gene matches: 8. DNA for the CDR3: TGTGCCAGCAGCCCCGTAGCGGGGATATCCTACGAGCAGTACTTC. Translated: CASSPVAGISYEQYF.

Written as DNA, the CDR3 is TGTGCCAGCAGGGACTTAGTTGGTGGCACAGATACGCAGTATTTT. Translated: CASRDLVGGTDTQYF. V gene TRBV6-1 combines with J gene TRBJ2-3; tentative D call: TRBD2 (5 bases). The CDR3 length is 15 residues. The germline V gene encodes CDR1 MNHNS and CDR2 SASEGT. V lost 6 bases, J lost 1 base, and 14 bases lay in between.

The chain links TRBV5-5 to TRBJ1-5, with a weak D call TRBD1 (6 bases). This CDR3 comprises 14 residues. Germline lookup yields CDR1 SGHKS and CDR2 YYEKEE (reference sequence). V lost 5 bases, J lost 5 bases, and 14 bases lay in between. Here the CDR3 DNA reads TGTGCCAGCAGTAACCGGGACACCTATCAGCCCCAGCATTTT. Protein: CASSNRDTYQPQHF. Supplemented by reference TRBV5-5 and TRBJ1-5, the full variable domain reads DAGVTQSPTHLIKTRGQQVTLRCSPISGHKSVSWYQQVLGQGPQFIFQYYEKEERGRGNFPDRFSARQFPNYSSELNVNALLLGDSALYLCASSNRDTYQPQHFGDGTRLSIL.

V gene TRBV13 combines with J gene TRBJ1-3; D possibly corresponds to TRBD1 (5 bases). Germline-derived CDR1 and CDR2 are PRHDT and FYEKMQ (reference sequence). The CDR3 loop spans 16 amino acids. Trimming took 0 bases from V and 1 from J, leaving 10 bases between them. CDR3 nucleotides: TGTGCCAGCAGCTTAGGGGCCAGGGCGTCTGGAAACACCATATATTTT. Its translation is CASSLGARASGNTIYF. The full variable domain, in which reference TRBV13 and TRBJ1-3 provide the parts outside the CDR3, is AAGVIQSPRHLIKEKRETATLKCYPIPRHDTVYWYQQGPGQDPQFLISFYEKMQSDKGSIPDRFSAQQFSDYHSELNMSSLELGDSALYFCASSLGARASGNTIYFGEGSWLTVV.

This rearrangement joins TRBV18 to TRBJ2-5; weak D call: TRBD2 (6 bases). There are 13 residues in the CDR3. V dropped 6 bases and J dropped 2 bases, with 10 bases sitting between them. Germline V gene lookup returns CDR1 KGHSH and CDR2 LQKENI. CDR3 DNA sequence: TGTGCCAGCTCCGGGGGACTTCAAGAGACCCAGTACTTC. This codes for CASSGGLQETQYF.

The chain is built from TRBV18 and TRBJ2-7; possible D gene TRBD2, 5 bases. Trimming took off 4 bases at V and 0 bases at J, with 10 bases between the two ends. The CDR3 is 14 residues long. CDR1 and CDR2 (germline): KGHSH, LQKENI. The CDR3 bases are TGTGCCAGCTCACGGGAGCCCACCTCCTACGAGCAGTACTTC. Protein product: CASSREPTSYEQYF. The variable domain in full, with the rest retrieved from reference TRBV18 and TRBJ2-7, is NAGVMQNPRHLVRRRGQEARLRCSPMKGHSHVYWYRQLPEEGLKFMVYLQKENIIDESGMPKERFSAEFPKEGPSILRIQQVVRGDSAAYFCASSREPTSYEQYFGPGTRLTVT.

The chain employs TRBV5-8 and TRBJ1-2; TRBD1 matches at 9 bases. The CDR3 runs 16 residues. Germline V lookup: CDR1 SGHTS, CDR2 YDEGEE. Trimming cost V 0 bases and J 4 bases; bases outside gene matches: 7. This CDR3 is CASSLAGTGSPYGYTF. For the CDR3, the DNA is TGTGCCAGCAGCTTGGCCGGGACAGGGAGTCCCTATGGCTACACCTTC.

Only one count was recorded for this clone. The gene calls are TRBV14 and TRBJ2-5, with D tentatively TRBD1 (6 bases). From germline, CDR1 is SGHDN and CDR2 FVKESK. The CDR3 sequence is 15 residues long. V lost 1 base, J lost 5 bases, and 14 bases lay in between. In DNA, the CDR3 is TGTGCCAGCAGCCAAGGTACAGGGAGATGGGAGACCCAGTACTTC. Translation: CASSQGTGRWETQYF.

The gene calls are TRBV7-9 and TRBJ2-7, with a tentative D call TRBD2 (6 bases). V lost 1 base to trimming and J lost 0 bases, with 7 bases between them. The CDR3 runs 14 residues. The germline CDR1 and CDR2 sequences are SEHNR and FQNEAQ (reference sequence). Written as DNA, the CDR3 is TGTGCCAGCAGCTTAGGGGGGGACTCCTACGAGCAGTACTTC. It codes for CASSLGGDSYEQYF.

The chain combines TRBV4-1 with TRBJ2-3, with D perhaps TRBD1 (5 bases). There are 17 residues in the CDR3. CDR1 MGHRA and CDR2 YSYEKL come from the germline V gene. V lost 0 bases, J lost 4 bases, and 17 bases lay in between. CDR3 protein: CASSQDLAVRGSDTQYF. The CDR3 nucleotides are TGCGCCAGCAGCCAAGACTTGGCGGTTAGGGGCTCAGATACGCAGTATTTT.

The CDR3 sequence: CASSLVRTSNNWKGNTEAFF. For the CDR3, the DNA is TGCGCCAGCAGCTTGGTTCGGACTTCAAACAATTGGAAGGGGAACACTGAAGCTTTCTTT. The V gene is TRBV5-1, the J gene TRBJ1-1; D uncertain. The germline V gene encodes CDR1 SGHRS and CDR2 YFSETQ. The CDR3 loop spans 20 amino acids. V dropped 0 bases and J dropped 1 base, with 25 bases sitting between them.

CDR3 in DNA: TGTGCCAGCAGCGTGGGGACAACTAATGAAAAACTGTTTTTT. It specifies CASSVGTTNEKLFF. V usage is TRBV9 and J usage is TRBJ1-4; unclear D gene. This CDR3 region has 14 residues. Trimming left V 2 bases short and J 0 bases short, with 5 bases between. CDR1 is SGDLS, CDR2 YYNGEE, per germline. The full variable domain, its missing parts supplied by reference TRBV9 and TRBJ1-4, is DSGVTQTPKHLITATGQRVTLRCSPRSGDLSVYWYQQSLDQGLQFLIQYYNGEERAKGNILERFSAQQFPDLHSELNLSSLELGDSALYFCASSVGTTNEKLFFGSGTQLSVL.

V usage is TRBV28 and J usage is TRBJ2-1, with D possibly matching TRBD1 (6 bases). The CDR3 loop spans 14 amino acids. Germline V lookup: CDR1 MDHEN, CDR2 SYDVKM. Trimming removed 6 bases from V and 7 bases from J, with 16 bases in between. CDR3 protein: CASRIRFRGNEQFF. DNA of the CDR3: TGTGCCAGCAGGATCAGGTTTAGGGGGAATGAGCAGTTCTTC.

The chain links TRBV19 to TRBJ2-2; TRBD2 matches at 7 bases. The CDR3 length is 18 residues. Unmatched junction bases numbered 13, after V lost 0 bases and J lost 6 bases. CDR1 LNHDA and CDR2 SQIVND come from the germline V gene (reference sequence). CDR3 sequence reads: CASSIDLLGLGLSGELFF. The CDR3 bases are TGTGCCAGTAGTATAGATCTTTTAGGACTAGGTCTGTCCGGGGAGCTGTTTTTT.

This chain uses TRBV9 with TRBJ2-7; 13 bases agree with TRBD2. CDR1 is SGDLS, CDR2 YYNGEE, per germline. The V and J ends lost 1 base and 7 bases, in that order; junction bases with no gene match: 8. The length of the CDR3 is 16 residues. Here the CDR3 reads CASSVRGLAGVGEQYF. As DNA, the CDR3 is TGTGCCAGCAGCGTAAGAGGACTAGCGGGAGTGGGGGAGCAGTACTTC.

The chain carries TRBV11-2 and TRBJ2-5; 7 bases match TRBD2. There are 15 residues in the CDR3. Per the germline V gene, CDR1 is SGHAT and CDR2 is FQNNGV. Trimming removed 2 bases from V and 5 bases from J; junction bases left unmatched: 8. The CDR3 DNA reads TGTGCCAGCAGCTTAAGGGCGGGAGCTGATGAGACCCAGTACTTC. Its translation: CASSLRAGADETQYF.

J is TRBJ2-1 and V is TRBV10-2; 11 nucleotides align to TRBD2. The CDR3 is 13 amino acids. Germline V gives CDR1 WSHSY, CDR2 SAAADI. With 7 bases clipped from V and 9 bases from J, the junction kept 5 bases outside the gene matches. Here the CDR3 reads CASTLAGGSEQFF. The DNA for the CDR3 is TGCGCCAGCACCCTAGCGGGAGGAAGTGAGCAGTTCTTC.

The chain has TRBV5-6 and TRBJ1-5; D uncertain. The V end lost 3 bases, the J end lost 2 bases, and 6 bases lay between the germline ends. This CDR3 has 13 residues. Germline V gives CDR1 SGHDT, CDR2 YYEEEE. DNA for the CDR3: TGTGCCAGCAGCTCCGGCCGCAATCAGCCCCAGCATTTT. Its translation: CASSSGRNQPQHF.

CDR3 residues: CASSPPGRYEQYF. The DNA for the CDR3 is TGTGCCAGCAGCCCCCCCGGTAGGTACGAGCAGTACTTC. This chain joins TRBV28 and TRBJ2-7, with D hard to call. Trimming pared 6 bases from V and 4 bases from J, leaving 13 bases between. Germline V gives CDR1 MDHEN, CDR2 SYDVKM. The CDR3 totals 13 residues. Complete variable domain (other parts from reference TRBV28 and TRBJ2-7): DVKVTQSSRYLVKRTGEKVFLECVQDMDHENMFWYRQDPGLGLRLIYFSYDVKMKEKGDIPEGYSVSREKKERFSLILESASTNQTSMYLCASSPPGRYEQYFGPGTRLTVT.

This sequence joins TRBV6-5 and TRBJ1-5; 9 positions agree with TRBD1. The ends lost 6 bases at V and 6 bases at J; junction bases unmatched: 6. This CDR3 has 14 amino acids. Germline CDR1 is MNHEY and CDR2 is SVGAGI. The CDR3 reads CASSQDRGGQPQHF. In DNA form, the CDR3 reads TGTGCCAGCAGCCAGGACAGGGGAGGTCAGCCCCAGCATTTT.

As concerns this clone: One end of the junction varies from germline; a read error may be responsible. The chain combines TRBV9 with TRBJ2-5; D remains ambiguous. The J call may be in error: the DNA end matches TRBJ2-7 better. CDR1 and CDR2 from the germline V gene are SGDLS and YYNGEE. The CDR3 consists of 13 residues. CDR3 residues: CASSVSISDEQYF. The CDR3 DNA reads TGTGCCAGCAGCGTATCAATCTCCGACGAGCAGTACTTC.

J is TRBJ2-1 and V is TRBV2; no clear D gene. The V end was cut by 3 bases, the J end by 0 bases, with 9 bases between. CDR1 is SNHLY, CDR2 FYNNEI, per germline. The CDR3 totals 15 residues. The CDR3 bases are TGTGCCAGCAGTGACGGGCTTCCCTCCTACAATGAGCAGTTCTTC. The encoded protein is CASSDGLPSYNEQFF.

V is TRBV7-9 and J is TRBJ2-1; D might be TRBD1 or TRBD2, each matching 6 bases. The V end was cut by 1 base, the J end by 9 bases, with 19 bases between. The germline CDR1 and CDR2 sequences are SEHNR and FQNEAQ (reference sequence). The CDR3 is made up of 16 amino acids. The CDR3 coding sequence is TGTGCCAGCAGCTTAGAAGGGGGACTGGCCTTCGGTGAGCAGTTCTTC. This encodes CASSLEGGLAFGEQFF.

The chain recombines TRBV10-1 with TRBJ1-1; D gene ambiguous. The germline gives CDR1 WNHNN, CDR2 SYGVQD (reference sequence). CDR3 length: 13 residues. Trimming took off 0 bases at V and 6 bases at J, with 8 bases between the two ends. In DNA, the CDR3 is TGCGCCAGCAGTGAGTCTGCCTTAGCTGAAGCTTTCTTT. It encodes CASSESALAEAFF.

This clone was recorded only once. The rearrangement joins TRBV28 to TRBJ2-1, with 14 bases that match TRBD2. The CDR3 is 20 residues long. The germline V gene has CDR1 MDHEN and CDR2 SYDVKM. V trimming: 6 bases; J trimming: 0 bases; junction bases outside the gene matches: 13. CDR3 sequence: CASRWDPGLAGEPSYNEQFF. In nucleotides, the CDR3 is TGTGCCAGCAGATGGGATCCGGGACTAGCGGGAGAACCCTCCTACAATGAGCAGTTCTTC.

The rearrangement joins TRBV2 to TRBJ2-7, with D unresolved. The V gene's germline CDR1 is SNHLY and CDR2 FYNNEI. The CDR3 runs 11 residues. V was clipped by 7 bases and J by 3 bases, with 7 bases between them. CDR3 bases: TGTGCCAGCATTGTATTCTACGAGCAGTACTTC. It yields the protein CASIVFYEQYF.

V and J are TRBV15 and TRBJ2-5; D gene uncertain. This CDR3 is 16 amino acids long. Germline CDR1 reads LNHNV; CDR2 reads YYDKDF (reference sequence). Deletions cut 1 base from V and 1 base from J, with 13 bases between. CDR3 in DNA: TGTGCCACCAGCAGAGCTGGTGGGCGCCTCCAAGAGACCCAGTACTTC. It codes for CATSRAGGRLQETQYF.